These T cell receptor beta chains were read from a single sample in a study of blood T cells in healthy people across ages. MiXCR, applied by TCRdb to the 5' RACE reads, yields one record per CDR3 protein. Of over 1,500,000 distinct CDR3 sequences listed, around 50% are singletons. Sample: blood. The source of these receptors is a woman in her thirties or forties in good health. Each CDR3 is given without its conserved first and last residue. Only some rows state a clone size, as once, few, many or a class for expanded clones.

j_call v_call clone_size cdr3_aa
TRBJ2-6 TRBV27 . ASSTTLWESGANVLT
TRBJ2-4 TRBV20-1 . SARPGLQRKQY
TRBJ2-3 TRBV4-3 . ASSHLAGSTDTQY
TRBJ1-1 TRBV7-9 few ASSLTQGQNTEAF
TRBJ2-2 TRBV12-3/TRBV12-4 . ASSPSGLAAGGLF
TRBJ2-1 TRBV2 once ASSEAWTSGDNEQF
. TRBV6-2/TRBV6-3 . ASSYRLPGDYEQY
TRBJ2-1 TRBV10-3 . AISGLAGYDEQF
TRBJ2-1 TRBV6-5 many ASRDRGSNEQF
TRBJ1-5 TRBV27 . ASSRQGAGQPQH
TRBJ2-7 TRBV7-2 . ASSLKPGGSSSYEQY
TRBJ1-5 TRBV5-1 . ASSLTTGTNQPQH
TRBJ2-5 TRBV28 . ASSLPGTEQETQY
TRBJ2-1 TRBV7-9 . ASSFNRGQF
TRBJ2-4 TRBV20-1 . SARRDSFSKNIQY
TRBJ2-6 TRBV15 . ATSRPGQGASGANVLT
TRBJ2-5 TRBV6-1 . ASRREWRETQY
TRBJ2-5 TRBV3-1 . ASSKRGGGETQY
TRBJ1-2 TRBV9 few ASSVGVSPDYGYT
TRBJ1-2 TRBV20-1 . SATGRGGYGYT
. TRBV7-9 few ASSPRGQAYNEQY
TRBJ1-5 TRBV4-3 few ASTQGARRGYSNQPQH
TRBJ2-3 TRBV24-1 once ATSSADTQY
TRBJ2-1 TRBV7-2 . ASSLARDRGYNEQF
TRBJ2-7 TRBV14 . ASGLTSGATYEQY
TRBJ1-2 TRBV27 . ASSEDRRTNYGYT
TRBJ2-6 TRBV29-1 . SVEERGVEGANVLT
TRBJ2-5 TRBV5-1 once ASKDRTTLQETQY
TRBJ2-7 TRBV5-1 many ASSLGEGYEQY
TRBJ2-7 TRBV10-3 . AISESEWDNSYEQY
TRBJ2-7 TRBV6-1 few ASSDRRVEEQY
TRBJ2-1 TRBV7-2 few ASSLATSGGLYNEQF
TRBJ1-4 TRBV27 . ASSSTGGAYEKLF
TRBJ2-1 TRBV6-4 many ASSGDRDHNEQF
TRBJ2-3 TRBV7-2 . ASTYRADTQY
TRBJ2-7 TRBV20-1 . SAVRGLLGDLYEQY
TRBJ2-5 TRBV5-1 few ASSYTTGVLETQY
TRBJ2-1 TRBV5-6 . ASSGGLSGDEQF
. TRBV5-1 . ASSLERPLSYEQY
TRBJ2-1 TRBV27 . ASNPDRGHNEQF
TRBJ2-1 TRBV11-1 few ASSLDRGLYNEQF
TRBJ1-1 TRBV3-1 . ASSSRSDTNTEAF
TRBJ2-3 TRBV10-3 . AITLDYTDTQY
TRBJ1-5 TRBV19 . ASSAGSQPQH
TRBJ1-2 TRBV14 . ASSRWWTGDNYGYT
TRBJ2-1 TRBV3-1 . ASSQLSYNEQF
TRBJ1-1 TRBV6-2/TRBV6-3 . ASSYIMNTEAF
TRBJ1-2 TRBV4-2 . ASSQVTGGTNYGYT
TRBJ2-4 TRBV28 . ASRGDRASAKNIQY
TRBJ2-3 TRBV4-1 . ASSHLDADTQY
TRBJ1-1 TRBV9 . ASSIGQGNTEAF
TRBJ1-1 TRBV7-9 . ASSFSTGMNTEAF
TRBJ2-3 TRBV20-1 . IPGAGPDTQY